The T cell receptor beta chain under discussion was sequenced for a study of blood T cell repertoires in COVID-19. Turning to the study itself: From the United States, Italy and Spain came samples of acute and convalescent COVID-19. T cells, B-cell-depleted T cells, or PBMCs provided the cDNA or gDNA that served as material.

This CDR3 is built from 19 residues. Germline V gives CDR1 SGHVS, CDR2 FNYEAQ. The V end was cut by 1 base, the J end by 2 bases, with 21 bases between. Authors' analysis steps: It was from reference gene primer amplification that nucleated cell counts were estimated. Produced via immunoSEQ multiplex PCR; TCRdb's table is partial and in-frame only. V and J calls and clone size follow that table, whereas D and trimming were derived from the DNA. The table has under 80,000 clones, about 90% seen once. This receptor was taken from a man aged 45 to 65 with active COVID-19. This chain uses TRBV7-6 with TRBJ1-5, with D possibly being TRBD1 (5 bases). Source material: peripheral blood. CDR3 DNA sequence: TGTGCCAGCAGCTTAGTGGCAGGGACTCCTTTGCTCGGCAATCAGCCCCAGCATTTT. It is translated as CASSLVAGTPLLGNQPQHF.